This is a list of T cell receptor beta chains from one sample in a study of blood T cell repertoires in COVID-19. This table comes from immunoSEQ multiplex PCR, and its TCRdb copy is limited to in-frame clones, with some not included. The sample records approximately 350,000 clones, about 90% being singletons. The sequenced material came from peripheral blood. The receptors derive from a woman aged 18 to 35 who had recovered from COVID-19. The CDR3 runs from the conserved cysteine through the conserved F or W. Fields, in order: CDR3 length, clone size, D gene, J gene, V gene, CDR3 protein, CDR3 DNA. The D gene is left open where the match is weak. Some rows mark clone size as missing; the rest say once, few, many or name a class of expanded clone.

len: 18
abundance: -
d_gene: TRBD2
j_gene: TRBJ2-2
v_gene: TRBV7-2
CDR3aa: CASSLAPHSGSYAGELFF
CDR3nt: TGTGCCAGCAGCTTAGCCCCACATAGCGGGAGTTATGCCGGGGAGCTGTTTTTT

len: 14
abundance: -
d_gene: -
j_gene: TRBJ2-3
v_gene: TRBV5-1
CDR3aa: CASSSPEGSDTQYF
CDR3nt: TGCGCCAGCAGCTCCCCCGAGGGCTCAGATACGCAGTATTTT

len: 11
abundance: -
d_gene: -
j_gene: TRBJ1-1
v_gene: TRBV29-1
CDR3aa: CSVASGAEAFF
CDR3nt: TGCAGCGTAGCTAGCGGCGCTGAAGCTTTCTTT

len: 16
abundance: -
d_gene: -
j_gene: TRBJ1-3
v_gene: TRBV9
CDR3aa: CASSASGSYSGNTIYF
CDR3nt: TGTGCCAGCAGCGCTTCGGGTAGCTACTCTGGAAACACCATATATTTT

len: 16
abundance: few
d_gene: TRBD2
j_gene: TRBJ2-1
v_gene: TRBV7-2
CDR3aa: CASSVSSGTFYNEQFF
CDR3nt: TGTGCCAGCAGCGTTTCTAGCGGGACCTTCTACAATGAGCAGTTCTTC

len: 13
abundance: once
d_gene: -
j_gene: TRBJ1-1
v_gene: TRBV25-1
CDR3aa: CASTEWGGTEAFF
CDR3nt: TGTGCCAGCACCGAGTGGGGGGGCACTGAAGCTTTCTTT

len: 16
abundance: -
d_gene: -
j_gene: TRBJ1-2
v_gene: TRBV9
CDR3aa: CASSVQTGPFLDGYTF
CDR3nt: TGTGCCAGCAGCGTCCAGACAGGCCCTTTTCTCGATGGCTACACCTTC

len: 16
abundance: -
d_gene: TRBD2
j_gene: TRBJ2-3
v_gene: TRBV19
CDR3aa: CASMGRLAGDQDTQYF
CDR3nt: TGTGCCAGTATGGGGCGACTAGCGGGAGATCAAGATACGCAGTATTTT

len: 15
abundance: -
d_gene: -
j_gene: TRBJ2-2
v_gene: TRBV7-8
CDR3aa: CASSLFRGSTGELFF
CDR3nt: TGTGCCAGCAGCTTATTTCGGGGGAGTACCGGGGAGCTGTTTTTT

len: 15
abundance: -
d_gene: -
j_gene: TRBJ1-2
v_gene: TRBV19
CDR3aa: CASSMFPDSSEGYTF
CDR3nt: TGTGCCAGTAGTATGTTTCCGGACAGTTCGGAGGGCTACACCTTC

len: 15
abundance: -
d_gene: -
j_gene: TRBJ1-1
v_gene: TRBV27
CDR3aa: CASSLSFGGVTEAFF
CDR3nt: TGTGCCAGCAGTTTATCCTTCGGCGGGGTCACTGAAGCTTTCTTT

len: 16
abundance: -
d_gene: -
j_gene: TRBJ1-4
v_gene: TRBV11-2
CDR3aa: CASSLSSGSQEEKLFF
CDR3nt: TGTGCCAGCAGCTTAAGTTCCGGCAGTCAGGAAGAAAAACTGTTTTTT

len: 16
abundance: few
d_gene: TRBD1
j_gene: TRBJ1-4
v_gene: TRBV14
CDR3aa: CASSPGAGGTNEKLFF
CDR3nt: TGTGCCAGCAGCCCCGGGGCAGGGGGGACTAATGAAAAACTGTTTTTT

len: 13
abundance: -
d_gene: -
j_gene: TRBJ1-5
v_gene: TRBV6-4
CDR3aa: CASSVDNNQPQHF
CDR3nt: TGTGCCAGCAGTGTGGACAACAATCAGCCCCAGCATTTT

len: 15
abundance: few
d_gene: -
j_gene: TRBJ1-2
v_gene: TRBV11-3
CDR3aa: CASSSRGGGSYGYTF
CDR3nt: TGTGCCAGCAGCTCTCGGGGGGGAGGCAGCTATGGCTACACCTTC

len: 13
abundance: -
d_gene: TRBD2
j_gene: TRBJ2-1
v_gene: TRBV6-2/TRBV6-3
CDR3aa: CASRPSGYNEQFF
CDR3nt: TGTGCCAGCCGCCCTAGCGGTTACAATGAGCAGTTCTTC

len: 13
abundance: -
d_gene: TRBD1
j_gene: TRBJ1-1
v_gene: TRBV7-2
CDR3aa: CASSPELRQGGFF
CDR3nt: TGTGCCAGCAGCCCCGAACTTCGACAGGGCGGTTTCTTT

len: 13
abundance: once
d_gene: -
j_gene: TRBJ1-1
v_gene: TRBV10-3
CDR3aa: CAISEGRHTEAFF
CDR3nt: TGTGCCATCAGTGAGGGGAGGCACACTGAAGCTTTCTTT

len: 15
abundance: -
d_gene: -
j_gene: TRBJ1-2
v_gene: TRBV6-6
CDR3aa: CASSYSEGSRYGYTF
CDR3nt: TGTGCCAGCAGTTACTCGGAGGGCAGTCGATATGGCTACACCTTC

len: 12
abundance: -
d_gene: -
j_gene: TRBJ2-1
v_gene: TRBV19
CDR3aa: CASSIDRSEQFF
CDR3nt: TGTGCCAGTAGTATAGATAGAAGTGAGCAGTTCTTC

len: 15
abundance: -
d_gene: TRBD1
j_gene: TRBJ1-6
v_gene: TRBV19
CDR3aa: CASRTQGQSPSPLHF
CDR3nt: TGTGCCAGTAGAACCCAGGGACAGAGTCCTTCACCCCTCCACTTT

len: 16
abundance: -
d_gene: -
j_gene: TRBJ1-1
v_gene: TRBV19
CDR3aa: CASSMGTGVGNTEAFF
CDR3nt: TGTGCCAGTAGTATGGGTACGGGGGTGGGGAACACTGAAGCTTTCTTT

len: 13
abundance: -
d_gene: -
j_gene: TRBJ1-4
v_gene: TRBV5-1
CDR3aa: CASSFQGSEKLFF
CDR3nt: TGCGCCAGCAGCTTCCAGGGGAGCGAAAAACTGTTTTTT

len: 14
abundance: -
d_gene: -
j_gene: TRBJ2-5
v_gene: TRBV2
CDR3aa: CASSEYAGQETQYF
CDR3nt: TGTGCCAGCAGTGAATATGCGGGGCAAGAGACCCAGTACTTC

len: 15
abundance: -
d_gene: -
j_gene: TRBJ2-1
v_gene: TRBV29-1
CDR3aa: CSVSPRGGTFNEQFF
CDR3nt: TGCAGCGTATCTCCTAGAGGGGGTACCTTCAATGAGCAGTTCTTC

len: 18
abundance: -
d_gene: -
j_gene: TRBJ1-2
v_gene: TRBV10-3
CDR3aa: CAISEFTRNRVHNYGYTF
CDR3nt: TGTGCCATCAGTGAGTTTACAAGGAACAGGGTTCACAACTATGGCTACACCTTC